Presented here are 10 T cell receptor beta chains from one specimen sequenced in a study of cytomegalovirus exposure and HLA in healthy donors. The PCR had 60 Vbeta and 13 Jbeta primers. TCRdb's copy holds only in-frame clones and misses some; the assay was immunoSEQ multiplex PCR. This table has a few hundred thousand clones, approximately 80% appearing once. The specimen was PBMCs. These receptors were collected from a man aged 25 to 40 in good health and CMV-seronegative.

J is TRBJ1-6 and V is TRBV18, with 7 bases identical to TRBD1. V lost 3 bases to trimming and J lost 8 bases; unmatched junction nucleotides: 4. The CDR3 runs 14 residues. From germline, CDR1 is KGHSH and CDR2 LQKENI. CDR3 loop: CASSPSTGDSPLHF. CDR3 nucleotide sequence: TGTGCCAGCTCACCTTCAACAGGGGATTCACCCCTCCACTTT.

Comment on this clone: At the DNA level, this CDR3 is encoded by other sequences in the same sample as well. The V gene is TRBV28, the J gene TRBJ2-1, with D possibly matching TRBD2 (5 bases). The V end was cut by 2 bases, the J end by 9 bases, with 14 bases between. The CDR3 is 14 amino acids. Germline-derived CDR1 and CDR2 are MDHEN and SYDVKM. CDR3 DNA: TGTGCCAGCAGTTTACTCAGACCGGGAAGTGAGCAGTTCTTC. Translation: CASSLLRPGSEQFF.

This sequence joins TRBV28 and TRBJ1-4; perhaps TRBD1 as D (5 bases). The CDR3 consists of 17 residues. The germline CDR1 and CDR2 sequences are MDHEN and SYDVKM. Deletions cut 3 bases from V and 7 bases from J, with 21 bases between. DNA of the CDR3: TGTGCCAGCAGTTTGGACCTCGGGGGGGGAGGTGGTGAAAAACTGTTTTTT. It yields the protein CASSLDLGGGGGEKLFF.

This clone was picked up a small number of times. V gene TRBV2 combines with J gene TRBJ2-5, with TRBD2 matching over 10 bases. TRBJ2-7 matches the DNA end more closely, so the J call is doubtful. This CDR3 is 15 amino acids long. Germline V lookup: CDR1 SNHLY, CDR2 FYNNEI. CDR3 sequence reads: CASRQSSGGSYEQYF. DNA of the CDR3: TGTGCCAGCCGCCAATCTAGCGGGGGCTCCTACGAGCAGTACTTC.

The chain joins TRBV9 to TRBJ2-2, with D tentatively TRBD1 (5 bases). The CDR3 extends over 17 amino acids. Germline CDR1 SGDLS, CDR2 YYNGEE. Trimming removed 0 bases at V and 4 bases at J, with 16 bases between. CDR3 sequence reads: CASSVDPREGATGELFF. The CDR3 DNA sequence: TGTGCCAGCAGCGTAGATCCCAGGGAAGGGGCCACCGGGGAGCTGTTTTTT.

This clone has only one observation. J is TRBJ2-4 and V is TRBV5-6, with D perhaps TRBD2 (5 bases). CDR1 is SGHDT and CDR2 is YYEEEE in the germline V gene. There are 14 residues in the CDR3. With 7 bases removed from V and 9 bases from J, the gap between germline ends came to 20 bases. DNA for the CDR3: TGTGCCAGCCGACAATTGACGGGCAGCGGCATTCAGTACTTC. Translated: CASRQLTGSGIQYF.

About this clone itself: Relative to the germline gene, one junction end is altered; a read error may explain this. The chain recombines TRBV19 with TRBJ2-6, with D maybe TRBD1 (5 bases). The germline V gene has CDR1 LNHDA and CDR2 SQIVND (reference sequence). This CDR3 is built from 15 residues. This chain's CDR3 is CASSIAGSGASVLTF. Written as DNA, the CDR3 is TGTGCCAGTAGTATTGCAGGCTCTGGGGCCAGCGTCCTGACTTTC.

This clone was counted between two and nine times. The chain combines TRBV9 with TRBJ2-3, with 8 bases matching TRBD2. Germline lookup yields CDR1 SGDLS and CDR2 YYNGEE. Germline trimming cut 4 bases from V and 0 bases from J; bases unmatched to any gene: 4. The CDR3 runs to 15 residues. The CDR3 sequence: CASSREGRSTDTQYF. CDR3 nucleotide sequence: TGTGCCAGCAGCCGGGAGGGGCGCAGCACAGATACGCAGTATTTT.

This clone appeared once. The CDR3 DNA reads TGTGCCAGCAGCCAAGAAGCCAGCCCGAGGTCAGATACGCAGTATTTT. It codes for CASSQEASPRSDTQYF. This chain uses TRBV4-2 with TRBJ2-3; D unresolved. This CDR3 contains 16 residues. Trimming removed 0 bases from V and 4 bases from J, with 14 bases in between. CDR1 is LGHNA and CDR2 is YNFKEQ in the germline V gene.

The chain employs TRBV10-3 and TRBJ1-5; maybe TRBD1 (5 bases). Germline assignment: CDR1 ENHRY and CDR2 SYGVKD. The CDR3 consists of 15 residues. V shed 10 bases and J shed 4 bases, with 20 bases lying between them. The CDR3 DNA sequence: TGTGCCACCCGAAGAGTGGGGGGGAGGAATCAGCCCCAGCATTTT. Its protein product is CATRRVGGRNQPQHF.